The 12 T cell receptor beta chains listed next were all sequenced from one sample in a study of blood T cells in healthy people across ages. Through a sample-barcoded 5' primer and a J-beta primer mix, a second PCR was run for roughly 6 to 12 cycles. TCRdb itself ran the 5' RACE reads through MiXCR, one entry per CDR3 protein. Of around 1,500,000 distinct CDR3 sequences listed, over 25% are singletons. The material sequenced was blood. The receptors come from a woman in her thirties in good health.

Only one count was recorded for this clonotype. The chain uses TRBV30 and TRBJ1-2; D gene uncertain. The V gene's germline CDR1 is GTSNPN and CDR2 SVGIG (reference sequence). The CDR3 length is 12 residues. Trimming cost V 3 bases and J 12 bases, with 17 bases left between them. This CDR3 reads CAWRSVGAKDTF. CDR3 bases: TGTGCCTGGAGGTCCGTAGGAGCGAAGGACACCTTC.

The genes are TRBV7-9 and TRBJ1-5; possibly TRBD1 for D (5 bases). Trimming took off 6 bases at V and 0 bases at J, with 12 bases between the two ends. CDR1 SEHNR and CDR2 FQNEAQ come from the germline V gene (reference sequence). This CDR3 spans 15 amino acids. As DNA, the CDR3 is TGTGCCAGCAGTTGGATAGGGGATAGCAATCAGCCCCAGCATTTT. The encoded protein is CASSWIGDSNQPQHF.

Concerning this clonotype: At one end the junction does not follow the germline gene, possibly because of a read error. V gene TRBV9 combines with J gene TRBJ2-1; 8 nucleotides align to TRBD2. Per germline, CDR1 SGDLS and CDR2 YYNGEE. This CDR3 is 15 amino acids long. CDR3 DNA sequence: TGTGCCAGCAGCACTAGCGGAACCTCCCACAATGAGCAGTTCTTC. Translation: CASSTSGTSHNEQFF.

J is TRBJ1-2 and V is TRBV12-3 or TRBV12-4; D perhaps matches TRBD1 (6 bases). The CDR3 consists of 13 residues. Trimming left V 2 bases short and J 6 bases short, with 10 bases between. CDR3 protein: CASSLSGVHGYTF. CDR3 nucleotides: TGTGCCAGCAGTTTATCAGGGGTCCATGGCTACACCTTC.

Concerning this clonotype: One end of the junction does not line up with germline, which may come from a read error. V is TRBV7-2 and J is TRBJ2-7, with D possibly being TRBD1 (5 bases). CDR1 SGHTA and CDR2 FQGNSA come from the germline V gene. This CDR3 region has 15 residues. CDR3 region: CDSSLGRGPGYEQYF. Here the CDR3 DNA reads TGTGACAGCAGCCTGGGAAGGGGTCCGGGCTACGAGCAGTACTTC.

The rearrangement links TRBV6-1 to TRBJ2-5; the D gene is possibly TRBD2 (6 bases). Germline CDR1 MNHNS, CDR2 SASEGT. This CDR3 has 14 amino acids. The ends were cut back, 1 base at V and 11 bases at J, with 17 bases in the middle. The CDR3 sequence: CASSEEAGGEEQYF. CDR3 DNA sequence: TGTGCCAGCAGTGAAGAGGCTGGCGGGGAGGAGCAGTACTTC.

This clonotype was seen a few times. The V and J genes are TRBV7-2 and TRBJ1-5; 7 nucleotides line up with TRBD1. Germline values: CDR1 SGHTA, CDR2 FQGNSA. J gave up 3 bases and V 3 bases, and 5 bases lay outside the gene matches. The CDR3 has 15 amino acids. In nucleotides, the CDR3 is TGTGCCAGCAGCTTTGGGGACAGTCCCAATCAGCCCCAGCATTTT. Translating it yields CASSFGDSPNQPQHF.

A note on this clonotype: At one end the junction does not follow the germline gene, possibly because of a read error. The chain has TRBV7-9 and TRBJ2-3; no firm D call. Germline CDR1 SEHNR, CDR2 FQNEAQ (reference sequence). This CDR3 has 14 residues. CDR3 in DNA: TGTGCCAGCAGCTTAGTTGCAAATCAAGATACGCGGTATTTT. This gives the protein CASSLVANQDTRYF.

This clonotype was seen ten or more times. The J gene is TRBJ2-7, the V gene TRBV7-9; D gene uncertain. This CDR3 region has 12 residues. Germline CDR1 is SEHNR and CDR2 is FQNEAQ (reference sequence). Trimming shortened V by 7 bases and J by 7 bases, and 14 bases separated the two germline ends. The CDR3 DNA reads TGTGCCAGCACCGCGGACCACGGGGAGCAGTACTTC. Translating gives CASTADHGEQYF.

The V and J genes are TRBV10-1 and TRBJ2-7; 7 positions agree with TRBD1. CDR1 is WNHNN and CDR2 is SYGVQD in the germline V gene (reference sequence). J was trimmed by 5 bases and V by 4 bases; bases with no gene match: 11. The CDR3 totals 15 residues. The CDR3 spells CASSGQGDFPNEQYF. The CDR3, as DNA: TGCGCCAGCAGTGGACAGGGTGATTTTCCCAACGAGCAGTACTTC.

This clonotype has a handful of counts. The chain uses TRBV12-3 or TRBV12-4 and TRBJ1-1; the D gene is possibly TRBD1 (6 bases). Trimming removed 6 bases from V and 1 base from J, with 12 bases in between. The length of the CDR3 is 14 residues. The chain's CDR3 is CASSGDTQNTEAFF. The CDR3 DNA reads TGTGCCAGCAGCGGGGACACCCAGAACACTGAAGCTTTCTTT.

This clonotype has more than one count but fewer than ten. The V and J genes are TRBV7-2 and TRBJ1-1, with D possibly being TRBD1 (5 bases). This CDR3 is built from 17 residues. The V and J ends lost 4 bases and 2 bases respectively, with 20 bases between them. CDR1 and CDR2 from the germline V gene are SGHTA and FQGNSA. The CDR3 DNA sequence: TGTGCCAGCAGCTCCCAGCGGGGGGGTCGGTCAAACACTGAAGCTTTCTTT. This sequence encodes CASSSQRGGRSNTEAFF.